The rows below give T cell receptor beta chains drawn from one sample of a study of cytomegalovirus exposure and HLA in healthy donors. Repertoires were generated with immunoSEQ multiplex PCR, while TCRdb's copy carries only in-frame clones and drops some. The repertoire includes 200,000 or so clones, 80% to 85% of them detected once, and about 1.9% sits in the top ten. The sample consisted of PBMCs. These receptor sequences come from a woman aged 18-29 years in good health and CMV-seropositive. CDR3s include the opening cysteine and the closing phenylalanine or tryptophan. The order of the fields is clone size, V gene, D gene, J gene, CDR3 protein, CDR3 DNA. The D gene is left open where the match is weak. A row's size may be missing; if present it is once, few, many or a size class.

abundance: .; v_gene: TRBV5-1; d_gene: .; j_gene: TRBJ2-1; CDR3aa: CASSLEGRFSYNEQFF; CDR3nt: TGCGCCAGCAGCTTGGAGGGGCGGTTCTCCTACAATGAGCAGTTCTTC
abundance: .; v_gene: TRBV28; d_gene: TRBD1; j_gene: TRBJ1-2; CDR3aa: CASSSTGQVIYGYTF; CDR3nt: TGTGCCAGCAGTTCTACCGGACAGGTCATCTATGGCTACACCTTC
abundance: .; v_gene: TRBV7-9; d_gene: .; j_gene: TRBJ2-2; CDR3aa: CASSGGRSNTGELFF; CDR3nt: TGTGCCAGCAGCGGAGGGAGATCGAACACCGGGGAGCTGTTTTTT
abundance: .; v_gene: TRBV6-4; d_gene: TRBD2; j_gene: TRBJ2-3; CDR3aa: CASSDSTGGGRNTQYF; CDR3nt: TGTGCCAGCAGTGACTCGACAGGCGGGGGGAGAAATACGCAGTATTTT
abundance: .; v_gene: TRBV4-1; d_gene: TRBD1; j_gene: TRBJ1-2; CDR3aa: CASSQRDRGVYGYTF; CDR3nt: TGCGCCAGCAGCCAAAGGGACAGGGGCGTCTATGGCTACACCTTC
abundance: .; v_gene: TRBV7-8; d_gene: .; j_gene: TRBJ1-5; CDR3aa: CASSLPDSSNQPQHF; CDR3nt: TGTGCCAGCAGCTTACCGGACAGCAGCAATCAGCCCCAGCATTTT
abundance: .; v_gene: TRBV5-1; d_gene: TRBD2; j_gene: TRBJ2-2; CDR3aa: CASSFQAGANTGELFF; CDR3nt: TGCGCCAGCAGCTTCCAAGCGGGGGCCAACACCGGGGAGCTGTTTTTT
abundance: .; v_gene: TRBV7-6; d_gene: TRBD1; j_gene: TRBJ1-2; CDR3aa: CASSSGQGYGYTF; CDR3nt: TGTGCCAGCAGCTCGGGACAGGGGTATGGCTACACCTTC
abundance: .; v_gene: TRBV5-1; d_gene: .; j_gene: TRBJ2-5; CDR3aa: CASSLYSQETQYF; CDR3nt: TGCGCCAGCAGCTTGTATAGCCAAGAGACCCAGTACTTC
abundance: .; v_gene: TRBV5-1; d_gene: TRBD1; j_gene: TRBJ2-7; CDR3aa: CASSPHLGQGQYEQYF; CDR3nt: TGCGCCAGCAGCCCCCATCTTGGACAGGGTCAGTACGAGCAGTACTTC
abundance: .; v_gene: TRBV6-6; d_gene: TRBD2; j_gene: TRBJ2-3; CDR3aa: CASSYSGLAGTDTQYF; CDR3nt: TGTGCCAGCAGTTACTCTGGGCTAGCGGGCACAGATACGCAGTATTTT
abundance: few; v_gene: TRBV7-2; d_gene: TRBD2; j_gene: TRBJ2-3; CDR3aa: CASSARGLAGGPRTDTQYF; CDR3nt: TGTGCCAGCAGCGCCCGGGGACTAGCGGGGGGCCCCCGCACAGATACGCAGTATTTT
abundance: .; v_gene: TRBV10-1; d_gene: TRBD2; j_gene: TRBJ2-1; CDR3aa: CASSPRTSGAEQFF; CDR3nt: TGCGCCAGCAGTCCCCGGACTAGCGGGGCCGAGCAGTTCTTC
abundance: .; v_gene: TRBV5-1; d_gene: .; j_gene: TRBJ2-1; CDR3aa: CASSPADSRNEQFF; CDR3nt: TGCGCCAGCAGCCCCGCGGACAGCCGCAATGAGCAGTTCTTC
abundance: .; v_gene: TRBV30; d_gene: .; j_gene: TRBJ2-5; CDR3aa: CAWRRGETQYF; CDR3nt: TGTGCCTGGAGGAGGGGGGAGACCCAGTACTTC
abundance: .; v_gene: TRBV7-2; d_gene: TRBD2; j_gene: TRBJ2-1; CDR3aa: CASSLASGGNNEQFF; CDR3nt: TGTGCCAGCAGCTTAGCTAGCGGGGGCAACAATGAGCAGTTCTTC
abundance: once; v_gene: TRBV2; d_gene: .; j_gene: TRBJ1-6; CDR3aa: CASSVSEYNNSPLHF; CDR3nt: TGTGCCAGCAGTGTTTCGGAGTACAATAATTCACCCCTCCACTTT
abundance: .; v_gene: TRBV30; d_gene: .; j_gene: TRBJ2-2; CDR3aa: CAWAGSSNTGELFF; CDR3nt: TGTGCCTGGGCAGGGTCCTCCAACACCGGGGAGCTGTTTTTT
abundance: .; v_gene: TRBV5-1; d_gene: .; j_gene: TRBJ2-1; CDR3aa: CASSLGQGDEQFF; CDR3nt: TGCGCCAGCAGCTTGGGGCAGGGCGATGAGCAGTTCTTC
abundance: .; v_gene: TRBV7-9; d_gene: TRBD1; j_gene: TRBJ1-5; CDR3aa: CASTPEGALNQPQHF; CDR3nt: TGTGCCAGCACCCCGGAGGGGGCCCTCAATCAGCCCCAGCATTTT
abundance: few; v_gene: TRBV6-5; d_gene: .; j_gene: TRBJ1-1; CDR3aa: CASRTQVSPYQAFF; CDR3nt: TGTGCCAGCAGAACACAGGTCTCCCCCTACCAAGCTTTCTTT
abundance: .; v_gene: TRBV7-9; d_gene: .; j_gene: TRBJ2-1; CDR3aa: CASSFGDYYNEQFF; CDR3nt: TGTGCCAGCAGCTTCGGTGACTACTACAATGAGCAGTTCTTC
abundance: few; v_gene: TRBV7-9; d_gene: .; j_gene: TRBJ1-6; CDR3aa: CASSFGGTDNSPLHF; CDR3nt: TGTGCCAGCAGCTTTGGGGGGACGGACAATTCACCCCTCCACTTT
abundance: .; v_gene: TRBV7-9; d_gene: .; j_gene: TRBJ2-3; CDR3aa: CASALNLLTDTQYF; CDR3nt: TGTGCCAGTGCTCTAAATTTACTCACAGATACGCAGTATTTT
abundance: .; v_gene: TRBV5-4; d_gene: TRBD2; j_gene: TRBJ2-1; CDR3aa: CASSLPSGGTNEQFF; CDR3nt: TGTGCCAGCAGCTTGCCCAGCGGGGGGACTAATGAGCAGTTCTTC
abundance: .; v_gene: TRBV5-1; d_gene: .; j_gene: TRBJ2-3; CDR3aa: CASSLGALLSTDTQYF; CDR3nt: TGCGCCAGCAGCTTGGGAGCCCTACTATCCACAGATACGCAGTATTTT
abundance: .; v_gene: TRBV6-5; d_gene: TRBD2; j_gene: TRBJ2-3; CDR3aa: CASSYFSGGLVDTQYF; CDR3nt: TGTGCCAGCAGTTATTTCAGCGGGGGGTTGGTAGATACGCAGTATTTT
abundance: few; v_gene: TRBV11-2; d_gene: TRBD2; j_gene: TRBJ2-5; CDR3aa: CASSPQLAGGPETQYF; CDR3nt: TGTGCCAGCAGCCCCCAACTAGCGGGGGGGCCTGAGACCCAGTACTTC
abundance: .; v_gene: TRBV4-1; d_gene: .; j_gene: TRBJ1-3; CDR3aa: CASSQDRGTGNTIYF; CDR3nt: TGCGCCAGCAGCCAAGATCGGGGGACTGGAAACACCATATATTTT
abundance: once; v_gene: TRBV2; d_gene: .; j_gene: TRBJ2-7; CDR3aa: CASRWQVGIYEQYF; CDR3nt: TGTGCCAGCAGGTGGCAGGTAGGAATCTACGAGCAGTACTTC
abundance: .; v_gene: TRBV4-2; d_gene: .; j_gene: TRBJ2-7; CDR3aa: CASSQDGATYEQYF; CDR3nt: TGTGCCAGCAGCCAAGATGGTGCCACTTACGAGCAGTACTTC
abundance: few; v_gene: TRBV6-4; d_gene: TRBD1; j_gene: TRBJ1-4; CDR3aa: CASSYRGGEKLFF; CDR3nt: TGTGCCAGCAGTTACAGGGGGGGTGAAAAACTGTTTTTT
abundance: .; v_gene: TRBV11-3; d_gene: TRBD2; j_gene: TRBJ2-5; CDR3aa: CASSGGGLSETQYF; CDR3nt: TGTGCCAGCAGTGGGGGGGGACTCTCGGAGACCCAGTACTTC
abundance: .; v_gene: TRBV30; d_gene: .; j_gene: TRBJ1-1; CDR3aa: CAWNRQIEAFF; CDR3nt: TGTGCCTGGAACCGACAGATTGAAGCTTTCTTT
abundance: .; v_gene: TRBV11-3; d_gene: TRBD1; j_gene: TRBJ1-1; CDR3aa: CASSPTGQDEAFF; CDR3nt: TGTGCCAGCAGCCCAACCGGACAGGATGAAGCTTTCTTT
abundance: .; v_gene: TRBV11-2; d_gene: .; j_gene: TRBJ1-3; CDR3aa: CASSSPQGFSSNTIYF; CDR3nt: TGTGCCAGCAGCTCCCCTCAGGGTTTTTCTTCAAACACCATATATTTT
abundance: .; v_gene: TRBV6-6; d_gene: TRBD1; j_gene: TRBJ1-4; CDR3aa: CASSDTGGREKLFF; CDR3nt: TGTGCCAGCAGCGATACAGGGGGCCGGGAAAAACTGTTTTTT
abundance: .; v_gene: TRBV9; d_gene: TRBD2; j_gene: TRBJ2-3; CDR3aa: CASSVGTSDSTDTQYF; CDR3nt: TGTGCCAGCAGCGTAGGGACTAGCGATAGCACAGATACGCAGTATTTT
abundance: .; v_gene: TRBV27; d_gene: TRBD2; j_gene: TRBJ2-1; CDR3aa: CATWGVGTTPGRTYNEQFF; CDR3nt: TGTGCCACCTGGGGGGTGGGGACTACCCCGGGGAGGACCTACAATGAGCAGTTCTTC
abundance: few; v_gene: TRBV30; d_gene: .; j_gene: TRBJ1-1; CDR3aa: CAWTPLQGLNTEAFF; CDR3nt: TGTGCCTGGACCCCCCTCCAGGGGTTAAACACTGAAGCTTTCTTT
abundance: .; v_gene: TRBV30; d_gene: .; j_gene: TRBJ1-2; CDR3aa: CAWGGRDYGYTF; CDR3nt: TGTGCCTGGGGGGGGAGGGACTATGGCTACACCTTC
abundance: few; v_gene: TRBV28; d_gene: TRBD1; j_gene: TRBJ1-1; CDR3aa: CASSTRQGTTEAFF; CDR3nt: TGTGCCAGCAGTACCAGACAGGGGACCACTGAAGCTTTCTTT
abundance: few; v_gene: TRBV5-1; d_gene: .; j_gene: TRBJ2-5; CDR3aa: CASSLSGFGETQYF; CDR3nt: TGCGCCAGCAGCTTGTCAGGGTTTGGAGAGACCCAGTACTTC
abundance: .; v_gene: TRBV6-6; d_gene: TRBD1; j_gene: TRBJ1-1; CDR3aa: CASSYGGTADTEAFF; CDR3nt: TGTGCCAGCAGTTACGGGGGGACAGCCGACACTGAAGCTTTCTTT
abundance: .; v_gene: TRBV7-3; d_gene: .; j_gene: TRBJ1-1; CDR3aa: CASSPTQVPYQMNTEAFF; CDR3nt: TGTGCCAGCAGCCCAACACAGGTGCCGTACCAAATGAACACTGAAGCTTTCTTT
abundance: .; v_gene: TRBV6-5; d_gene: .; j_gene: TRBJ1-1; CDR3aa: CASSYSNLGPGAEAFF; CDR3nt: TGTGCCAGCAGTTACTCGAATTTAGGCCCGGGGGCTGAAGCTTTCTTT
abundance: .; v_gene: TRBV29-1; d_gene: .; j_gene: TRBJ1-2; CDR3aa: CSVPRDRGYGYTF; CDR3nt: TGCAGCGTACCCAGAGACCGGGGCTATGGCTACACCTTC
abundance: .; v_gene: TRBV7-2; d_gene: .; j_gene: TRBJ2-5; CDR3aa: CASSLAGAGETQYF; CDR3nt: TGTGCCAGCAGCTTAGCAGGGGCCGGAGAGACCCAGTACTTC
abundance: .; v_gene: TRBV7-6; d_gene: .; j_gene: TRBJ2-3; CDR3aa: CASSLGTVITDTQYF; CDR3nt: TGTGCCAGCAGCTTAGGGACAGTGATCACAGATACGCAGTATTTT
abundance: .; v_gene: TRBV11-2; d_gene: .; j_gene: TRBJ2-1; CDR3aa: CASSFRGSYNEQFF; CDR3nt: TGTGCCAGCAGCTTCCGGGGGTCCTACAATGAGCAGTTCTTC
abundance: once; v_gene: TRBV6-5; d_gene: .; j_gene: TRBJ1-1; CDR3aa: CASSSPGQHLEAFF; CDR3nt: TGTGCCAGCAGTTCCCCCGGACAGCATCTTGAAGCTTTCTTT
abundance: once; v_gene: TRBV2; d_gene: .; j_gene: TRBJ2-5; CDR3aa: CASSHPTDSQETQYF; CDR3nt: TGTGCCAGCAGTCACCCGACAGACTCCCAAGAGACCCAGTACTTC
abundance: .; v_gene: TRBV28; d_gene: TRBD2; j_gene: TRBJ2-3; CDR3aa: CASSLDVGGKDTQYF; CDR3nt: TGTGCCAGCAGTTTAGACGTGGGGGGGAAAGATACGCAGTATTTT
abundance: .; v_gene: TRBV6-4; d_gene: TRBD1; j_gene: TRBJ2-2; CDR3aa: CASSEEGGATGELFF; CDR3nt: TGTGCCAGCAGTGAGGAAGGGGGCGCGACCGGGGAGCTGTTTTTT
abundance: .; v_gene: TRBV7-6; d_gene: .; j_gene: TRBJ1-2; CDR3aa: CASSLGSAGDGYTF; CDR3nt: TGTGCCAGCAGCTTAGGTTCAGCCGGGGATGGCTACACCTTC
abundance: .; v_gene: TRBV7-9; d_gene: .; j_gene: TRBJ1-2; CDR3aa: CASSLFGRGYGYTF; CDR3nt: TGTGCCAGCAGCCTATTCGGCAGGGGCTATGGCTACACCTTC
abundance: .; v_gene: TRBV6-1; d_gene: .; j_gene: TRBJ1-1; CDR3aa: CASSPQGALNTEAFF; CDR3nt: TGTGCCAGCAGTCCACAGGGAGCCCTGAACACTGAAGCTTTCTTT